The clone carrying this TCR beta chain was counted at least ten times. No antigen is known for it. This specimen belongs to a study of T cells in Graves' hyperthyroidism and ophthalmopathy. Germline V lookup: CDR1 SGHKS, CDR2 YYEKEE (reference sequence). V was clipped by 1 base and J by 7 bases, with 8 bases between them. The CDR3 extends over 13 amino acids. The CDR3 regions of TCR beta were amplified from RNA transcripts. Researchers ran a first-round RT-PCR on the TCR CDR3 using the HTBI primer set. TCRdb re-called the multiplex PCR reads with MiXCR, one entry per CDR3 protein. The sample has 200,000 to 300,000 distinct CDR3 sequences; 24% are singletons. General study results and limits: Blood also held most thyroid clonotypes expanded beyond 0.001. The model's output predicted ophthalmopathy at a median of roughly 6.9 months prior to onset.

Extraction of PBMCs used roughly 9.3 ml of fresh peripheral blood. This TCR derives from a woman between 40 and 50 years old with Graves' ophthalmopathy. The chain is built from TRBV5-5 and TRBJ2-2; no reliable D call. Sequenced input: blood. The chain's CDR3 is CASSLNGGGELFF. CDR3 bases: TGTGCCAGCAGCTTGAATGGTGGCGGGGAGCTGTTTTTT.